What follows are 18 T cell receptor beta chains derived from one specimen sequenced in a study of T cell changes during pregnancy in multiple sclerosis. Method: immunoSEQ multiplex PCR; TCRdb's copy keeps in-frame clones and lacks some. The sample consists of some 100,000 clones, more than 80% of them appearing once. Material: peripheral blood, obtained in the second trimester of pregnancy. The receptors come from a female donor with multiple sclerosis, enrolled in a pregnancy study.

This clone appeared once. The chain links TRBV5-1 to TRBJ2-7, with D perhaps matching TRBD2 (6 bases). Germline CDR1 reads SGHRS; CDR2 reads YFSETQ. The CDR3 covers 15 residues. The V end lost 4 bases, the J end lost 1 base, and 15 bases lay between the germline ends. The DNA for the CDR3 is TGCGCCAGCAGCGCGGGACGCCCGGGGTCCTACGAGCAGTACTTC. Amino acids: CASSAGRPGSYEQYF.

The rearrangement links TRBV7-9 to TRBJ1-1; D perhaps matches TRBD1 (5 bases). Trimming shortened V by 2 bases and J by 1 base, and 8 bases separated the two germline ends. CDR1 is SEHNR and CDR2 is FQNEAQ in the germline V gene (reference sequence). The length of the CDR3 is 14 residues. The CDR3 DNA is TGTGCCAGCAGCTTATTGGGGGGGAACACTGAAGCTTTCTTT. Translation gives CASSLLGGNTEAFF.

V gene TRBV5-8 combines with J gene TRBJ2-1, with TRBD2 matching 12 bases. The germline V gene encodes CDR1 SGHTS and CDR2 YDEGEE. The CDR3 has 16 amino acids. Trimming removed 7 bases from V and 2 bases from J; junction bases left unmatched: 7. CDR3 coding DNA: TGTGCCAGCGGTCTAGCGGGGGGGGGAGCCTACAATGAGCAGTTCTTC. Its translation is CASGLAGGGAYNEQFF. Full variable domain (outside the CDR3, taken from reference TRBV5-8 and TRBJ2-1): EAGVTQSPTHLIKTRGQQATLRCSPISGHTSVYWYQQALGLGLQFLLWYDEGEERNRGNFPPRFSGRQFPNYSSELNVNALELEDSALYLCASGLAGGGAYNEQFFGPGTRLTVL.

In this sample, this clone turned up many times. CDR3 sequence (DNA): TGTGCCAGCAGCCAAACGACAGGGTCGGCTCAGCCCCAGCATTTT. It encodes CASSQTTGSAQPQHF. The chain has TRBV4-2 and TRBJ1-5; 7 nucleotides line up with TRBD1. CDR1 is LGHNA, CDR2 YNFKEQ, per germline. Trimming cost V 2 bases and J 6 bases; bases outside gene matches: 7. The CDR3 is 15 residues long.

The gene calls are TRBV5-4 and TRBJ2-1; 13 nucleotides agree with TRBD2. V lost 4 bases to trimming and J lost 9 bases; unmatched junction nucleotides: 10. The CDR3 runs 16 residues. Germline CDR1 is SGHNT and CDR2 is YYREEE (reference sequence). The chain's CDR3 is CASSPPRLAGGSEQFF. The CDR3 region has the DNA TGTGCCAGCAGCCCTCCCCGACTAGCGGGAGGTAGTGAGCAGTTCTTC.

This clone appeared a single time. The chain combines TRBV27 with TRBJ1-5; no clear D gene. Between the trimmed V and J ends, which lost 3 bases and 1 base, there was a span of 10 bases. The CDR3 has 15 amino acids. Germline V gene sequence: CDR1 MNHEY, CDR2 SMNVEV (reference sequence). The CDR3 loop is CASSFSPRSNQPQHF. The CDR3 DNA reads TGTGCCAGCAGTTTTAGTCCCCGCAGCAATCAGCCCCAGCATTTT.

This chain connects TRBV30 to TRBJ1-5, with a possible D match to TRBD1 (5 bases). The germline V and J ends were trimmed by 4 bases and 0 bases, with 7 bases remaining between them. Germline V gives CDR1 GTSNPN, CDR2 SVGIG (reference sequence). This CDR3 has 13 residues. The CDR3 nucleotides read TGTGCCTGGACGACAGATAGCAATCAGCCCCAGCATTTT. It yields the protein CAWTTDSNQPQHF. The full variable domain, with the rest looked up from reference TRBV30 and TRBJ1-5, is SQTIHQWPATLVQPVGSPLSLECTVEGTSNPNLYWYRQAAGRGLQLLFYSVGIGQISSEVPQNLSASRPQDRQFILSSKKLLLSDSGFYLCAWTTDSNQPQHFGDGTRLSIL.

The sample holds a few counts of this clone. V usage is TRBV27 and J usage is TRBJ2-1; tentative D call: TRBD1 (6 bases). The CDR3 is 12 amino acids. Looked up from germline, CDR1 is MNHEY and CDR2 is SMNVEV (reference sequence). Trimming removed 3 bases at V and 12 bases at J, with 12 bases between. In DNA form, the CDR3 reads TGTGCCAGCAGTTTTCATCAGGGGCCGCAGTTCTTC. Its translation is CASSFHQGPQFF.

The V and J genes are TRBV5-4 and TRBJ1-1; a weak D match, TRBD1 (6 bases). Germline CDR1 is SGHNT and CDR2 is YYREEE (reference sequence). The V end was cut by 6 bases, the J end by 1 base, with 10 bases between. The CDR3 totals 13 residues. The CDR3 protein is CASTKDRNTEAFF. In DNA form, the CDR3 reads TGTGCCAGCACCAAGGACAGGAACACTGAAGCTTTCTTT.

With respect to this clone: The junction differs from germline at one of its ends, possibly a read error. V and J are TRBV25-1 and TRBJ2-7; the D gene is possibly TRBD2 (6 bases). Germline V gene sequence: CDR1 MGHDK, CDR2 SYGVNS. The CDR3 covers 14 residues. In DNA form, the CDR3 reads TGTGCCAGCAGTGAATACCGGGACTCCAACGAGCAGTACTTC. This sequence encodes CASSEYRDSNEQYF.

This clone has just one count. The CDR3 here is CASSPSRVAYGYTF. The CDR3 coding sequence is TGTGCCAGCAGTCCCAGCAGGGTTGCCTATGGCTACACCTTC. The gene calls are TRBV27 and TRBJ1-2; D might be TRBD1 (5 bases). Trimming took off 5 bases at V and 4 bases at J, with 14 bases between the two ends. The CDR3 length is 14 residues. CDR1 and CDR2 (germline): MNHEY, SMNVEV (reference sequence).

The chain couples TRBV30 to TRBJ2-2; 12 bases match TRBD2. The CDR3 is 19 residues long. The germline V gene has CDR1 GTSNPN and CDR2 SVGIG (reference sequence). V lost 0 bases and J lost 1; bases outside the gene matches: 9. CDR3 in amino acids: CAWSVIRGTSGLNTGELFF. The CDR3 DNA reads TGTGCCTGGAGTGTAATCCGGGGGACTAGCGGGTTGAACACCGGGGAGCTGTTTTTT.

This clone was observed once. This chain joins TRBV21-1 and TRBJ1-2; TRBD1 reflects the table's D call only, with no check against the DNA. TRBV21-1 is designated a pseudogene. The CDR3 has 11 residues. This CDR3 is CASSHRCVYTF. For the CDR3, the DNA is TGTGCCAGCAGCCACAGGTGTGTCTACACCTTC.

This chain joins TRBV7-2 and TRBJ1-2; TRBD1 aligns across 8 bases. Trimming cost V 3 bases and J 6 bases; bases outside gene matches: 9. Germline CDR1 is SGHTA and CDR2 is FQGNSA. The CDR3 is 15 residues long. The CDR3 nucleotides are TGTGCCAGCAGCTTTGGAGGCAGGGGGCAAAATGGCTACACCTTC. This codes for CASSFGGRGQNGYTF.

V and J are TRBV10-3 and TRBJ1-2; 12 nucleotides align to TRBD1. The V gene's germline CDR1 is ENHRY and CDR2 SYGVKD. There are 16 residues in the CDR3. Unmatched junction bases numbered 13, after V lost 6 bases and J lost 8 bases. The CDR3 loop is CAISPGTGGLGGGYTF. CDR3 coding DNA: TGTGCCATCAGCCCCGGGACAGGGGGCCTCGGAGGAGGCTACACCTTC.

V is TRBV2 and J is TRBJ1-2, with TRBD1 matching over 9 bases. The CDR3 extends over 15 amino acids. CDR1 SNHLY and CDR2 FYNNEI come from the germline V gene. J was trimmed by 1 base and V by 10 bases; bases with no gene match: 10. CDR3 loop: CATYRDRADNYGYTF. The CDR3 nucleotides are TGTGCCACCTACCGGGACAGGGCCGATAACTATGGCTACACCTTC. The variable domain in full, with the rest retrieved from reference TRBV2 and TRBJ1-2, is EPEVTQTPSHQVTQMGQEVILRCVPISNHLYFYWYRQILGQKVEFLVSFYNNEISEKSEIFDDQFSVERPDGSNFTLKIRSTKLEDSAMYFCATYRDRADNYGYTFGSGTRLTVV.

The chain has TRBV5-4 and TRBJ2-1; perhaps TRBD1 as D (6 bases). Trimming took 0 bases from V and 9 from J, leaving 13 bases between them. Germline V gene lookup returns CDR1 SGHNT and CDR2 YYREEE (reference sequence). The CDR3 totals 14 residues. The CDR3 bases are TGTGCCAGCAGCTTGGGGGGGCCCGAGGGTGAGCAGTTCTTC. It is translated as CASSLGGPEGEQFF.

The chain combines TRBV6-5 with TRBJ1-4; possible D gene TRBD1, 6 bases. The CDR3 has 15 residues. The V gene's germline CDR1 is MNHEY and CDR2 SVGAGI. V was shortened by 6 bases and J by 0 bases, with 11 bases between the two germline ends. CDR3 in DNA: TGTGCCAGCAGATTTTACAGGGCAACTAATGAAAAACTGTTTTTT. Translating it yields CASRFYRATNEKLFF.